A selection of T cell receptor beta chains follows, all from one sample in a study of cytomegalovirus exposure and HLA in healthy donors. Assay: immunoSEQ multiplex PCR; the TCRdb copy retains only in-frame clones and omits some. This table holds more than 85,000 clones, around 10% found once. The specimen sequenced was PBMCs. All receptors derive from a man in his forties or fifties in good health and CMV-seropositive. The conserved cysteine and the conserved F or W are not part of the CDR3 here. Rows give clone size only sometimes, using once, few, many, or a class for an expanded clone.

abundance	v_gene	j_gene	CDR3aa
.	TRBV11-2	TRBJ2-1	ASSYRDRGVLF
.	TRBV2	TRBJ2-7	ASTGVWEQY
.	TRBV7-9	TRBJ2-1	ASRLGGWQF
few	TRBV7-2	TRBJ2-7	ASSLANFRASGRSSYEQY
.	TRBV27	TRBJ2-1	ASSSLAGRSNEQF
few	TRBV5-6	TRBJ2-2	ASSPGTVNTGELF
few	TRBV7-9	TRBJ1-2	ASSPMGQGARYGYT
.	TRBV19	TRBJ1-6	ASSAGTGNGGRSPLH
few	TRBV6-6	TRBJ1-6	ASSADRARGNSPLH
.	TRBV9	TRBJ1-4	ASSVGTGKYEKLF
.	TRBV9	TRBJ2-3	ASRPGGKADRADTQY
.	TRBV4-1	TRBJ2-7	ASSQDSNRLTYEQY
.	TRBV5-5	TRBJ1-5	ASSRDTTSNQPQH
few	TRBV25-1	TRBJ1-6	ASRDTYNSPLH
few	TRBV5-1	TRBJ2-2	ASSLPATNTGELF
few	TRBV5-1	TRBJ2-2	ASSRGQTNTGELF
few	TRBV29-1	TRBJ2-2	SGMTSGGNTGELF
few	TRBV10-2	TRBJ2-1	ASSDRGARFNEQF
.	TRBV29-1	TRBJ2-7	SVRQGAAYEQY
.	TRBV6-6	TRBJ1-2	ASSYGGLTANYGYT
.	TRBV5-1	TRBJ2-1	ASSSGRGPYNEQF
few	TRBV30	TRBJ1-5	AWSVMAGNQPQH
few	TRBV4-3	TRBJ1-2	ASSQEGDRGLGYT
few	TRBV5-4	TRBJ2-3	ASSLKAGTDTQY
few	TRBV5-4	TRBJ2-2	ASSSEASGYTGELF
few	TRBV28	TRBJ1-3	ASRGQASSGNTIY
few	TRBV7-9	TRBJ1-1	ASSGAKNTEAF
.	TRBV28	TRBJ1-2	ASSLPRGLGYGYT
few	TRBV7-8	TRBJ2-1	ASSPGLAGALLLQGQF
many	TRBV6-6	TRBJ2-2	ASSQTSGPNTGELF
few	TRBV30	TRBJ1-4	AFARDATNEKLF